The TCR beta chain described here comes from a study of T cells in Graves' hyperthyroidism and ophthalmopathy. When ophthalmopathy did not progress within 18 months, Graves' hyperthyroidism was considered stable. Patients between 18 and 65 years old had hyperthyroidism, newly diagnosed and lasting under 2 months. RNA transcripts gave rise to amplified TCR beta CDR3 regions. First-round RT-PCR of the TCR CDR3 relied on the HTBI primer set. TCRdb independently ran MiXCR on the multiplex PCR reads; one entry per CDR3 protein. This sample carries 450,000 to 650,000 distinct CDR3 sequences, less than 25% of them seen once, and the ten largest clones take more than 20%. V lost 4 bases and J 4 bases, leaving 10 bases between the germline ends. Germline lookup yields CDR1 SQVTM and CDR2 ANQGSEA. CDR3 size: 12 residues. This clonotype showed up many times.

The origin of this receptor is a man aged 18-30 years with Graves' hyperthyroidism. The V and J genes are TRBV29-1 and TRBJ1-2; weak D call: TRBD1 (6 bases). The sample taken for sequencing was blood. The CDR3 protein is CSVVDSSYGYTF. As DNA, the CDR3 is TGCAGCGTTGTGGACAGCTCCTATGGCTACACCTTC.